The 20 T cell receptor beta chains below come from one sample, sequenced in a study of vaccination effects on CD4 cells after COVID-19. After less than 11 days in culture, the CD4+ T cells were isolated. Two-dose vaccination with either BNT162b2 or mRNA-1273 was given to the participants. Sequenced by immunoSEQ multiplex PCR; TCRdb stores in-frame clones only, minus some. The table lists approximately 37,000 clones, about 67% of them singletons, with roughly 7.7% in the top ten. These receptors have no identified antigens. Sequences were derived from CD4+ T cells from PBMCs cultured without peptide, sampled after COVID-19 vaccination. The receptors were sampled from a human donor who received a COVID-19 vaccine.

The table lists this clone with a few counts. CDR3 sequence: CASSLGGKTYEQYF. The CDR3 DNA is TGTGCCAGCAGCTTGGGCGGTAAAACCTACGAGCAGTACTTC. The chain carries TRBV5-4 and TRBJ2-7; D is unclear. Trimming left V 0 bases short and J 2 bases short, with 9 bases between. CDR1 is SGHNT and CDR2 is YYREEE in the germline V gene (reference sequence). The CDR3 extends over 14 amino acids.

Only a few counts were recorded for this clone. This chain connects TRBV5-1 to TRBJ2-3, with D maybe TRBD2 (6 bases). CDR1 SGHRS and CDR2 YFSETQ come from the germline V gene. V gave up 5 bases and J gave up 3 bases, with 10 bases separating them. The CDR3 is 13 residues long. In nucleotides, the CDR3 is TGCGCCAGCAGTGGGGGGTCAACAGATACGCAGTATTTT. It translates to CASSGGSTDTQYF. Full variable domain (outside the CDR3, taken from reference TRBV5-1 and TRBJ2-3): KAGVTQTPRYLIKTRGQQVTLSCSPISGHRSVSWYQQTPGQGLQFLFEYFSETQRNKGNFPGRFSGRQFSNSRSEMNVSTLELGDSALYLCASSGGSTDTQYFGPGTRLTVL.

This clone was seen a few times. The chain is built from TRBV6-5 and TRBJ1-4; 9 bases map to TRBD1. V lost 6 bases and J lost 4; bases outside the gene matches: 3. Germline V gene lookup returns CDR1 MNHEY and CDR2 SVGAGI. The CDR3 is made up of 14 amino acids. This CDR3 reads CASRGTGSNEKLFF. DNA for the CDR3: TGTGCCAGCAGGGGGACAGGGAGTAATGAAAAACTGTTTTTT.

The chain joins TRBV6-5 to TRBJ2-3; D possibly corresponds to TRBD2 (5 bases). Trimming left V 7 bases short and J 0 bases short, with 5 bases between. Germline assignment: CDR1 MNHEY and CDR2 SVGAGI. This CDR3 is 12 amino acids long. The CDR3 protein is CASTGSTDTQYF. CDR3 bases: TGTGCCAGCACGGGAAGCACAGATACGCAGTATTTT.

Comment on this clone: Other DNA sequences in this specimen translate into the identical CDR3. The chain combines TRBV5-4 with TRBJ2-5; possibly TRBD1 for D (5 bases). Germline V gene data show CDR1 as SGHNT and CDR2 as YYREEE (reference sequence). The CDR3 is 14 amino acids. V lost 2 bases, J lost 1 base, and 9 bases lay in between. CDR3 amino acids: CASSLQGAQETQYF. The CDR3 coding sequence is TGTGCCAGCAGCTTACAAGGGGCCCAAGAGACCCAGTACTTC.

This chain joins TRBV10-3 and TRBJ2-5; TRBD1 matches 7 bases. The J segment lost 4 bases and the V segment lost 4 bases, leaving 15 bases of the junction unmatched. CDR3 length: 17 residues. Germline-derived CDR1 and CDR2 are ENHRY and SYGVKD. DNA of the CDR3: TGTGCCATCAGTGGGGGGCCTAGACAGGGTCGGGGAGAGACCCAGTACTTC. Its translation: CAISGGPRQGRGETQYF.

CDR3 residues: CSVERRGTGGDTQYF. The DNA of the CDR3 is TGCAGCGTTGAAAGGAGAGGGACAGGGGGAGATACGCAGTATTTT. V and J are TRBV29-1 and TRBJ2-3, with TRBD1 matching over 11 bases. The V segment lost 2 bases and the J segment 5 bases; nucleotides outside the gene matches: 6. This CDR3 comprises 15 residues. Germline V CDR1 and CDR2: SQVTM, ANQGSEA.

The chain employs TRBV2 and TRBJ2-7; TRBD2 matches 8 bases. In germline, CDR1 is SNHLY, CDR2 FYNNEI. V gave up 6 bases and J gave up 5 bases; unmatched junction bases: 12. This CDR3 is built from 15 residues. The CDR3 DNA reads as TGTGCCAGCAGACCCCGGGGAGCGGGAGACCACGAGCAGTACTTC. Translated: CASRPRGAGDHEQYF.

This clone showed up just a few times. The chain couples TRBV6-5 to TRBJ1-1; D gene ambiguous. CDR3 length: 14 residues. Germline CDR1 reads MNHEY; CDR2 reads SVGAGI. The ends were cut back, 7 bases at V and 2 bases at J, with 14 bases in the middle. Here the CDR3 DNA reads TGTGCCAGCATCCTCTCCCCGGGTAACACTGAAGCTTTCTTT. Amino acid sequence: CASILSPGNTEAFF.

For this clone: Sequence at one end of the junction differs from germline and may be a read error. CDR3 DNA: TGTGCCAGCAGTGAACAGGTGGGCGGCACACACTTT. Protein product: CASSEQVGGTHF. J is TRBJ1-1 and V is TRBV2, with unresolved D. The germline gives CDR1 SNHLY, CDR2 FYNNEI. The CDR3 has 12 amino acids.

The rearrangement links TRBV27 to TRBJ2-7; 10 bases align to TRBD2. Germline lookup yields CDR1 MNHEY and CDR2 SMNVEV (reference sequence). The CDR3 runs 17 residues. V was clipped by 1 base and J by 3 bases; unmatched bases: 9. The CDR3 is CASSLYASGGLGYEQYF. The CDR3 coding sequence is TGTGCCAGCAGTTTATACGCTAGCGGGGGATTGGGCTACGAGCAGTACTTC.

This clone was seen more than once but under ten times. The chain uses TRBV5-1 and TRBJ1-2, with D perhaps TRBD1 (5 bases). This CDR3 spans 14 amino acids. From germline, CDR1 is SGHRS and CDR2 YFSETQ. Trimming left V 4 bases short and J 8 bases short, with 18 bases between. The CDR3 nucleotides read TGCGCCAGCAGCGATAACGGGGGAGGAAGAGGCTACACCTTC. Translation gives CASSDNGGGRGYTF.

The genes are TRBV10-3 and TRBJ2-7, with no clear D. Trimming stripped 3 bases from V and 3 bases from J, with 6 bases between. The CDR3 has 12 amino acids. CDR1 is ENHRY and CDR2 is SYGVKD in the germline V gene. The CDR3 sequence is CAISDGDYEQYF. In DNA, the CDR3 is TGTGCCATCAGTGACGGAGACTACGAGCAGTACTTC.

CDR3 nucleotides: TGTGCCAGCAGCTTAGGACCTCTACTAGCGGGGAGATCGCGAGAGACCCAGTACTTC. The encoded protein is CASSLGPLLAGRSRETQYF. The V gene is TRBV7-9, the J gene TRBJ2-5; 10 positions match TRBD2. CDR1 is SEHNR, CDR2 FQNEAQ, per germline (reference sequence). CDR3 length: 19 amino acids. V lost 1 base, J lost 4 bases, and 15 bases stayed unmatched. The full variable domain, its missing parts supplied by reference TRBV7-9 and TRBJ2-5, is DTGVSQNPRHKITKRGQNVTFRCDPISEHNRLYWYRQTLGQGPEFLTYFQNEAQLEKSRLLSDRFSAERPKGSFSTLEIQRTEQGDSAMYLCASSLGPLLAGRSRETQYFGPGTRLLVL.

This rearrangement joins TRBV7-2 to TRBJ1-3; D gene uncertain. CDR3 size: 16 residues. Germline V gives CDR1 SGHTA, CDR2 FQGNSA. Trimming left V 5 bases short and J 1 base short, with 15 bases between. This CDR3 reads CASSAMTPGSGNTIYF. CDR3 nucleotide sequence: TGTGCCAGCAGCGCGATGACGCCGGGGTCTGGAAACACCATATATTTT. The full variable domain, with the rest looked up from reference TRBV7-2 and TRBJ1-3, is GAGVSQSPSNKVTEKGKDVELRCDPISGHTALYWYRQSLGQGLEFLIYFQGNSAPDKSGLPSDRFSAERTGGSVSTLTIQRTQQEDSAVYLCASSAMTPGSGNTIYFGEGSWLTVV.

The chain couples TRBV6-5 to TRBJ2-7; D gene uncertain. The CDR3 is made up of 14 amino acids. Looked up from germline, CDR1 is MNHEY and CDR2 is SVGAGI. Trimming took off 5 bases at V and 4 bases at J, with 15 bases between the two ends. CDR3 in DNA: TGTGCCAGCAGTCTCCACCCACTCCAATACGAGCAGTACTTC. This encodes CASSLHPLQYEQYF.

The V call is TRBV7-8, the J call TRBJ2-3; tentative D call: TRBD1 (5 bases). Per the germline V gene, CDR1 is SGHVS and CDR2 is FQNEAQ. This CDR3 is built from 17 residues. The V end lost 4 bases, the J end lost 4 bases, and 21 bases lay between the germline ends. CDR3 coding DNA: TGTGCCAGCAGCTCCCCGGTTGCAGGGATATCGGCAGATACGCAGTATTTT. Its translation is CASSSPVAGISADTQYF.

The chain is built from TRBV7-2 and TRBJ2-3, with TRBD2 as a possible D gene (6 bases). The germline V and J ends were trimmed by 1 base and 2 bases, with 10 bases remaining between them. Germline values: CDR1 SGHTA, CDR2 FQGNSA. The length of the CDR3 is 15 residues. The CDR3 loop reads CASSLVGGATDTQYF. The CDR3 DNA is TGTGCCAGCAGCTTAGTGGGGGGAGCCACAGATACGCAGTATTTT. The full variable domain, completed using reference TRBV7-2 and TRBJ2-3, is GAGVSQSPSNKVTEKGKDVELRCDPISGHTALYWYRQSLGQGLEFLIYFQGNSAPDKSGLPSDRFSAERTGGSVSTLTIQRTQQEDSAVYLCASSLVGGATDTQYFGPGTRLTVL.

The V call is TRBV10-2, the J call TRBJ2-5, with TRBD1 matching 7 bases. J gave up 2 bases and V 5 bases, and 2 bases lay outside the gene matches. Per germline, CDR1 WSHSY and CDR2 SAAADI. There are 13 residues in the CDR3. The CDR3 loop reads CASSWDRQETQYF. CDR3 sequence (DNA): TGCGCCAGCAGTTGGGACAGACAAGAGACCCAGTACTTC.

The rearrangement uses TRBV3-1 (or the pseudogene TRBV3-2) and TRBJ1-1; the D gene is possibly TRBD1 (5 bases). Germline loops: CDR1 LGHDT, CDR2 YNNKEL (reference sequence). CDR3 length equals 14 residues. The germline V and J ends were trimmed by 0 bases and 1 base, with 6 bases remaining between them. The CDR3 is CASSQEGGNTEAFF. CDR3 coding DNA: TGTGCCAGCAGCCAAGAGGGGGGGAACACTGAAGCTTTCTTT.